A selection of T cell receptor beta chains follows, all from one sample in a study of CD8 T cells in ankylosing spondylitis. TCRdb re-derived calls from the 5' RACE reads in MiXCR, one entry per CDR3 protein. The sample holds roughly 250,000 distinct CDR3 sequences, 8.6% seen once. Specimen: blood, either unsorted or a sorted T cell fraction (not recorded which). These receptors all come from a male donor with ankylosing spondylitis or in good health (not recorded which). CDR3s include the opening cysteine and the closing phenylalanine or tryptophan. The D gene is left open where the match is weak. Clone size is shown for a subset of rows, as once, few, many or a class of expanded clone.

- - TRBJ2-3 TRBV20-1 TGCAGTGCTAGAGACGGGCTAACACACGATACGCAGTATTTT CSARDGLTHDTQYF
- many TRBJ1-1 TRBV7-3 TGTGCCAGCAGCTTACAACCGGGAACTGAAGCTTTCTTT CASSLQPGTEAFF
- many TRBJ1-1 TRBV5-1 TGCGCCAGCAGCTTGGACATCCCGCGGAACACTGAAGCTTTCTTT CASSLDIPRNTEAFF
- few TRBJ1-1 TRBV12-3/TRBV12-4 TGTGCCAGCAGCCCCGACGGGGGCGTAGGGACTGAAGCTTTCTTT CASSPDGGVGTEAFF
- many TRBJ1-5 TRBV19 TGTGCCAGTATGGGGCCCGGAGGGCAGCCCCAGCATTTT CASMGPGGQPQHF
- many TRBJ1-1 TRBV5-5 TGTGCCAGCAGCAGGACAGCCAGTACTGAAGCTTTCTTT CASSRTASTEAFF
- many TRBJ2-1 TRBV11-2 TGTGCCAGCAGCTTAGGACTTAACAATGAGCAGTTCTTC CASSLGLNNEQFF
TRBD1 many TRBJ2-1 TRBV5-1 TGCGCCAGCAGCTGGACAGGGTCGATTTACAATGAGCAGTTCTTC CASSWTGSIYNEQFF
- few TRBJ1-3 TRBV6-1 TGTCACACTTCGCCGGGGCCCGGAAACACCATATATTTT CHTSPGPGNTIYF
- many TRBJ2-5 TRBV4-3 TGCGCCAGCAGCCAAGATTCCTATGAGACCCAGTACTTC CASSQDSYETQYF
- many TRBJ2-7 TRBV5-5 TGTGCCAGCAGCTCTCCATTTTACGAGCAGTACTTC CASSSPFYEQYF
- - TRBJ2-5 TRBV5-1 TGCGCCAGCAGCTTCAGATCGGGCGGGTACCCACAAGAGACCCAGTACTTC CASSFRSGGYPQETQYF
- many TRBJ2-7 TRBV7-8 TGTGCCAGCAGCCTCCGGACGTGGGAGCAGTACTTC CASSLRTWEQYF
- many TRBJ2-5 TRBV5-1 TGCGCCAGCAGTACCGCCCCGGGATTCCAAGAGACCCAGTACTTC CASSTAPGFQETQYF
- many TRBJ1-5 TRBV19 TGTGCCAGTAGCCCCCGGACATCCGGCAATCAGCCCCAGCATTTT CASSPRTSGNQPQHF
TRBD2 many TRBJ2-1 TRBV2 TGTGCCAGCAGTGATCCCGGGACTAGCGAGTCATACAATGAGCAGTTCTTC CASSDPGTSESYNEQFF
TRBD2 - TRBJ2-1 TRBV19 TGTGCCACCGCGGCCCGTAGCGGGATACAAGGCAATGAGCAGTTCTTC CATAARSGIQGNEQFF
TRBD1 many TRBJ1-2 TRBV27 TGTGCCAGCAGTACCCGACAGGGGTTTGAACATGGCTACACCTTC CASSTRQGFEHGYTF
TRBD1 few TRBJ2-7 TRBV20-1 TGCAGTGCTAGATCCCACCAGACAGGGTTCGAGCAGTACTTC CSARSHQTGFEQYF
TRBD2 many TRBJ2-3 TRBV6-2/TRBV6-3 TGTGCCAGCAGTTACGCTACTAGCGGGGAGGAAAGCACAGATACGCAGTATTTT CASSYATSGEESTDTQYF
- many TRBJ1-1 TRBV20-1 TGCAGTGCTAGTCGGGGTCCTATGAACACTGAAGCTTTCTTT CSASRGPMNTEAFF
- many TRBJ2-1 TRBV5-1 TGCGCCAGCAGCTTGGGTGCAGGGAATGAGCAGTTCTTC CASSLGAGNEQFF
TRBD2 - TRBJ2-5 TRBV20-1 TGCAGTGCTAGAGATGTAGCTAGCGGACAAGAGACCCAGTACTTC CSARDVASGQETQYF
- few TRBJ2-5 TRBV5-1 TGCGCCAGCAGCTTGCATGCCAGCGGCGGGGAGACCCAGTACTTC CASSLHASGGETQYF
- many TRBJ2-1 TRBV27 TGTGCCAGCAGTCTTCTCGGGGGCCGGAACAATGAGCAGTTCTTC CASSLLGGRNNEQFF
- many TRBJ2-1 TRBV5-6 TGTGCCAGCAGCTTGTTACATGGGGGATCCTACAATGAGCAGTTCTTC CASSLLHGGSYNEQFF
- many TRBJ1-6 TRBV20-1 TGCAGTGCTAGGGAGACGGGGGGGTGGACCTATAATTCACCCCTCCACTTT CSARETGGWTYNSPLHF
TRBD1 many TRBJ1-5 TRBV5-1 TGCGCCAGCAGCCTGTCGGGACAGATCAATCAGCCCCAGCATTTT CASSLSGQINQPQHF
TRBD1 few TRBJ2-5 TRBV4-3 TGCGCCAGCAGCCCCAACCCGGGACAGGGTGGCGAGACCCAGTACTTC CASSPNPGQGGETQYF
- many TRBJ2-1 TRBV12-3/TRBV12-4 TGTGCCAGCAGTTTGGTGTTCGGATGGAGGCAGTTCTTC CASSLVFGWRQFF
- many TRBJ1-1 TRBV29-1 TGCAGCGCCGCGAACACTGAAGCTTTCTTT CSAANTEAFF
- few TRBJ2-7 TRBV7-9 TGTGCCAGCAGGGAGGCGGGGGCGCCCTACGAGCAGTACTTC CASREAGAPYEQYF
- many TRBJ1-1 TRBV5-1 TGCGCCAGCAGCTTGGTCCGCAGGGGCCCCCGAAACACTGAAGCTTTCTTT CASSLVRRGPRNTEAFF
- many TRBJ2-3 TRBV15 TGTGCCACCAGCAGAGAACGCGGCGGCAGGAGCACAGATACGCAGTATTTT CATSRERGGRSTDTQYF
- - TRBJ2-7 TRBV12-3/TRBV12-4 TGTGCCAGCAGTTCCTCCGGGACATCCTACGAGCAGTACTTC CASSSSGTSYEQYF
TRBD2 many TRBJ2-1 TRBV20-1 TGCAGTGCTAGTGCTAGCGGGGGGCCTCTCAGCTCCTACAATGAGCAGTTCTTC CSASASGGPLSSYNEQFF
TRBD1 many TRBJ2-1 TRBV20-1 TGCAGTGCCGCGGGACAGGGGAGATACAATGAGCAGTTCTTC CSAAGQGRYNEQFF
- many TRBJ1-2 TRBV12-3/TRBV12-4 TGTGCCAGCAGTTTCTTAGGACTCTGGCCTGGCTACACCTTC CASSFLGLWPGYTF
- - TRBJ2-7 TRBV18 TGTGCCAGCTCACCCCTGGGTAGAGCTGGGGAGCAGTACTTC CASSPLGRAGEQYF
- many TRBJ2-7 TRBV19 TGTGCCAGTAGTACGGGACACCTGTACGAGCAGTACTTC CASSTGHLYEQYF
TRBD1 - TRBJ2-7 TRBV18 TGTGCCAGCTCATCGGGACAGGGAAGCGAGCAGTACTTC CASSSGQGSEQYF
TRBD1 many TRBJ2-6 TRBV6-5 TGTGCCAGCAGTTTGCATCAGGGGGAGTATTCTTCTGGGGCCAACGTCCTGACTTTC CASSLHQGEYSSGANVLTF
TRBD1 few TRBJ1-2 TRBV27 TGTGCCAGCAGTTTATCCCCAGGGGGCAACTATGGCTACACCTTC CASSLSPGGNYGYTF
- many TRBJ2-1 TRBV5-1 TGCGCCAGCAGCTTTCAACAGGGTAACAATGAGCAGTTCTTC CASSFQQGNNEQFF
- many TRBJ2-7 TRBV13 TGTGCCAGCAGCTCCTTCGGACAATCCTACGAGCAGTACTTC CASSSFGQSYEQYF
- - TRBJ2-7 TRBV7-9 TGTGCCAGCAGCTTGATGGATACGGAGCAGTACTTC CASSLMDTEQYF
- few TRBJ2-1 TRBV18 TGTGCCAGCTCACCCGGAGGGTATGGCACCTACAATGAGCAGTTCTTC CASSPGGYGTYNEQFF
TRBD1 many TRBJ1-1 TRBV7-2 TGTGCCAGCAGCTTGGGGCGGAGCCAGGGGGTCACTGAAGCTTTCTTT CASSLGRSQGVTEAFF
- few TRBJ1-1 TRBV29-1 TGCAGCGCCCCGGGGGGGAACACTGAAGCTTTCTTT CSAPGGNTEAFF
- many TRBJ2-7 TRBV3-1 TGTGCCAGCCCCGGTGATAAGGGACCGTACGAGCAGTACTTC CASPGDKGPYEQYF
TRBD2 - TRBJ2-3 TRBV20-1 TGCAGTGCCCCGGGACTACAGACAGATACGCAGTATTTT CSAPGLQTDTQYF
TRBD1 many TRBJ1-2 TRBV6-1 TGTGCCAGCAGTCAAACAGGGGCCTTTGGTGCCTATGGCTACACCTTC CASSQTGAFGAYGYTF
- many TRBJ1-1 TRBV29-1 TGCAGCGTTGTCGGGCATTTGAACACTGAAGCTTTCTTT CSVVGHLNTEAFF
- many TRBJ1-3 TRBV4-1 TGCGCCAGCAGCCCCCGGGAAGGGCCCGGAAACACCATATATTTT CASSPREGPGNTIYF
- many TRBJ2-3 TRBV4-1 TGCGCCAGCAGCCAACAGGGGAGCACAGATACGCAGTATTTT CASSQQGSTDTQYF